These 32 T cell receptor beta chains were all obtained from the same sample, sequenced in a study of blood T cell repertoires in COVID-19. Only in-frame clones appear in the TCRdb table, and some are missing; sequencing was by immunoSEQ multiplex PCR. The table records some 300,000 clones, roughly 90% of them present only once. The material sequenced was PBMCs or T cells enriched from blood (not recorded which). These receptors all stem from a woman younger than 45 who had recovered from COVID-19.

This chain links TRBV5-6 with TRBJ1-1; 9 nucleotides align to TRBD1. V dropped 2 bases and J dropped 5; count of bases not matched to a gene: 4. The CDR3 length is 14 residues. Germline CDR1 reads SGHDT; CDR2 reads YYEEEE. CDR3 DNA sequence: TGTGCCAGCAGCTTCGAGACAGGGGGGACTGAAGCTTTCTTT. Translating it yields CASSFETGGTEAFF.

The chain employs TRBV6-5 and TRBJ2-1; 10 positions agree with TRBD2. J lost 10 bases, V lost 7 bases, and 7 bases had no gene match. The CDR3 runs 13 residues. Looked up from germline, CDR1 is MNHEY and CDR2 is SVGAGI. The CDR3 region has the DNA TGTGCCAGCAACAGCGGGAGGGCGGGGGAGCAGTTCTTC. The encoded protein is CASNSGRAGEQFF.

The chain has TRBV6-1 and TRBJ1-6; D is perhaps TRBD1 (6 bases). CDR1 is MNHNS, CDR2 SASEGT, per germline. Deletions cut 2 bases from V and 5 bases from J, with 13 bases between. The CDR3 has 16 amino acids. Here the CDR3 DNA reads TGTGCCAGCAGTGAACTGACAGGAGCAAATAATTCACCCCTCCACTTT. It translates to CASSELTGANNSPLHF.

A single count supports this clone. V gene TRBV19 combines with J gene TRBJ1-6; D is possibly TRBD1 (5 bases). There are 15 residues in the CDR3. V was pared by 5 bases and J by 7 bases, with 15 bases between. The germline V gene has CDR1 LNHDA and CDR2 SQIVND (reference sequence). The DNA for the CDR3 is TGTGCCAGTAGTCCCCGACAGAGCACCAATTCACCCCTCCACTTT. This translates into CASSPRQSTNSPLHF.

The J gene is TRBJ1-2, the V gene TRBV2; the D is unclear. V shed 1 base and J shed 8 bases, with 17 bases lying between them. The germline CDR1 and CDR2 sequences are SNHLY and FYNNEI. The CDR3 spans 15 residues. CDR3 in DNA: TGTGCCAGCAGTGAAGTGGAGGGTTTTGTTGGAGGCTACACCTTC. This encodes CASSEVEGFVGGYTF.

The chain couples TRBV24-1 to TRBJ2-1; D perhaps matches TRBD2 (6 bases). V lost 8 bases and J lost 0, with 25 bases in between. The CDR3 is 19 residues long. CDR1 KGHDR and CDR2 SFDVKD come from the germline V gene. The CDR3 coding sequence is TGTGCCACCACCCCCCAGTTTCCCCGGGAGCAGATCTCCTACAATGAGCAGTTCTTC. As protein: CATTPQFPREQISYNEQFF.

V and J are TRBV5-1 and TRBJ1-1, with D possibly matching TRBD1 (5 bases). CDR3 size: 16 residues. Germline V gene data show CDR1 as SGHRS and CDR2 as YFSETQ. V lost 0 bases and J 4 bases, leaving 16 bases between the germline ends. CDR3 amino acids: CASSLVAGVASTEAFF. CDR3 coding DNA: TGCGCCAGCAGCTTGGTAGCGGGGGTCGCGAGCACTGAAGCTTTCTTT.

The V and J genes are TRBV19 and TRBJ2-7; D unresolved. From germline, CDR1 is LNHDA and CDR2 SQIVND (reference sequence). This CDR3 region has 15 residues. V was clipped by 5 bases and J by 0 bases, with 14 bases between them. The CDR3 is CASSVSTSSSYEQYF. CDR3 bases: TGTGCCAGTAGTGTTTCGACAAGTAGCTCCTACGAGCAGTACTTC.

This rearrangement joins TRBV19 to TRBJ2-3, with 13 bases fitting TRBD2. The V gene's germline CDR1 is LNHDA and CDR2 SQIVND (reference sequence). The CDR3 loop spans 15 amino acids. The junction had 4 bases not matched to a gene; V was cut back by 7 bases and J by 3 bases. The CDR3 DNA reads as TGTGCCAGTACCATACTAGCGGGGGGGACAGATACGCAGTATTTT. This gives the protein CASTILAGGTDTQYF.

The rearrangement uses TRBV7-8 and TRBJ1-1; tentative D call: TRBD1 (6 bases). The CDR3 covers 15 residues. Germline assignment: CDR1 SGHVS and CDR2 FQNEAQ. V shed 5 bases and J shed 2 bases, with 15 bases lying between them. CDR3 region: CASSRRGGVNTEAFF. The DNA of the CDR3 is TGTGCCAGCAGCCGCCGAGGGGGGGTAAACACTGAAGCTTTCTTT.

The chain combines TRBV4-2 with TRBJ1-3; weak D call: TRBD1 (6 bases). CDR1 LGHNA and CDR2 YNFKEQ come from the germline V gene. The V gene lost 3 bases and the J gene lost 2 bases, with 11 bases spanning the gap. CDR3 size: 15 residues. CDR3 loop: CASSQGGGTGNTIYF. DNA of the CDR3: TGTGCCAGCAGCCAGGGAGGGGGAACTGGAAACACCATATATTTT.

The J gene is TRBJ1-5, the V gene TRBV5-1, with TRBD1 matching over 7 bases. V gave up 0 bases and J gave up 6 bases; unmatched junction bases: 6. The CDR3 loop spans 15 amino acids. Germline CDR1 reads SGHRS; CDR2 reads YFSETQ. CDR3 nucleotides: TGCGCCAGCAGCTTGGAAGGGGGCAAATCTCAGCCCCAGCATTTT. This codes for CASSLEGGKSQPQHF.

V is TRBV7-9 and J is TRBJ2-1; TRBD1 agrees at 7 bases. The germline gives CDR1 SEHNR, CDR2 FQNEAQ (reference sequence). The ends lost 5 bases at V and 1 base at J; junction bases unmatched: 8. This CDR3 is 16 amino acids long. The DNA of the CDR3 is TGTGCCAGCAGCCGGCCTGACAGGGATTCCTACAATGAGCAGTTCTTC. It specifies CASSRPDRDSYNEQFF.

J is TRBJ1-1 and V is TRBV12-5; TRBD1 might be the D (5 bases). The V end was cut by 4 bases, the J end by 4 bases, with 19 bases between. The CDR3 runs to 16 residues. The V gene's germline CDR1 is LGHNT and CDR2 FRNRAP. The chain's CDR3 is CASGSLVGDSRTEAFF. The CDR3 coding sequence is TGTGCTAGTGGTTCCTTGGTCGGGGACTCACGCACTGAAGCTTTCTTT.

The chain recombines TRBV4-1 with TRBJ1-6; D is uncertain. The CDR3 runs 16 residues. V dropped 4 bases and J dropped 0 bases, with 10 bases sitting between them. Germline assignment: CDR1 MGHRA and CDR2 YSYEKL. The chain's CDR3 is CASSPSGSSYNSPLHF. The DNA for the CDR3 is TGCGCCAGCAGCCCGAGCGGAAGCTCCTATAATTCACCCCTCCACTTT.

The chain joins TRBV10-3 to TRBJ1-1, with TRBD1 matching 7 bases. V gave up 3 bases and J gave up 1 base; unmatched junction bases: 8. CDR1 is ENHRY, CDR2 SYGVKD, per germline. This CDR3 is 16 amino acids long. CDR3 region: CAISEYPGQWNTEAFF. CDR3 sequence (DNA): TGTGCCATCAGTGAATACCCGGGACAGTGGAACACTGAAGCTTTCTTT.

The chain links TRBV6-2 or TRBV6-3 to TRBJ2-1, with D perhaps matching TRBD1 (5 bases). The CDR3 has 15 residues. The V and J ends lost 5 bases and 0 bases respectively, with 11 bases between them. Germline loops: CDR1 MNHEY, CDR2 SVGEGT. CDR3 nucleotide sequence: TGTGCCAGCAGTCTACAGGTTAGCTCCTACAATGAGCAGTTCTTC. Its translation is CASSLQVSSYNEQFF.

This clone was observed once. The chain uses TRBV7-8 and TRBJ2-7, with TRBD2 identical over 16 bases. Germline trimming cut 4 bases from V and 2 bases from J; bases unmatched to any gene: 8. The CDR3 consists of 18 residues. CDR1 SGHVS and CDR2 FQNEAQ come from the germline V gene. CDR3 in DNA: TGTGCCAGCAGCTCCGGGACTAGCGGGAGGGTCGTTACCTACGAGCAGTACTTC. This translates into CASSSGTSGRVVTYEQYF.

This clone showed up just once. The chain uses TRBV9 and TRBJ1-2; D unclear. The CDR3 totals 12 residues. CDR1 and CDR2 (germline): SGDLS, YYNGEE. V was trimmed by 3 bases and J by 7 bases, leaving 10 bases between them. The CDR3 loop is CASSAPPSGYTF. CDR3 sequence (DNA): TGTGCCAGCAGCGCCCCTCCTAGTGGCTACACCTTC.

The chain joins TRBV2 to TRBJ1-5; unclear D gene. Per the germline V gene, CDR1 is SNHLY and CDR2 is FYNNEI. The CDR3 is made up of 15 amino acids. V dropped 4 bases and J dropped 7 bases, with 17 bases sitting between them. The CDR3 bases are TGTGCCAGCAGTGGATTCGCCCTCCCGGTCCAGCCCCAGCATTTT. It encodes CASSGFALPVQPQHF.

The J gene is TRBJ2-1, the V gene TRBV9; TRBD2 aligns across 8 bases. The CDR3 covers 16 residues. With V trimmed by 0 bases and J by 9 bases, 11 bases remained unmatched. Germline CDR1 is SGDLS and CDR2 is YYNGEE. This chain's CDR3 is CASSVALTSDLSEQFF. Written as DNA, the CDR3 is TGTGCCAGCAGCGTAGCACTGACTAGCGACCTTTCTGAGCAGTTCTTC.

This chain joins TRBV28 and TRBJ1-2, with D unclear. Germline V gene sequence: CDR1 MDHEN, CDR2 SYDVKM. The CDR3 has 16 amino acids. With 6 bases removed from V and 7 bases from J, the gap between germline ends came to 24 bases. CDR3 sequence reads: CASSLPLLHGAGGYTF. CDR3 nucleotides: TGTGCCAGCAGCTTACCCTTACTTCACGGTGCGGGTGGCTACACCTTC.

In its sample, this clone was seen once. The genes are TRBV11-2 and TRBJ1-1, with 8 bases identical to TRBD1. CDR1 and CDR2 (germline): SGHAT, FQNNGV. This CDR3 region has 14 residues. The J segment lost 3 bases and the V segment lost 4 bases, leaving 4 bases of the junction unmatched. The CDR3 DNA reads TGTGCCAGCAGCTCAGGACAGGGATACACTGAAGCTTTCTTT. It specifies CASSSGQGYTEAFF.

V and J are TRBV4-3 and TRBJ2-7, with 8 bases matching TRBD2. The CDR3 consists of 15 residues. Germline lookup yields CDR1 LGHNA and CDR2 YSLEER. V dropped 4 bases and J dropped 1; count of bases not matched to a gene: 6. CDR3 nucleotides: TGCGCCAGCAGCCCGGGAGGGGCCTTATCCTACGAGCAGTACTTC. As protein: CASSPGGALSYEQYF.

This chain links TRBV4-1 with TRBJ1-5; D not certain. The germline CDR1 and CDR2 sequences are MGHRA and YSYEKL. The CDR3 spans 15 residues. Trimming took 3 bases from V and 1 from J, leaving 10 bases between them. The CDR3 region is CASSQEGGSNQPQHF. DNA for the CDR3: TGCGCCAGCAGCCAGGAGGGTGGGAGCAATCAGCCCCAGCATTTT.

The rearrangement links TRBV7-9 to TRBJ1-4; 7 nucleotides agree with TRBD1. After removal of 2 bases from V and 0 bases from J, the junction contained 6 bases not matched to a gene. Per germline, CDR1 SEHNR and CDR2 FQNEAQ (reference sequence). The CDR3 is 17 amino acids. The CDR3 DNA sequence: TGTGCCAGCAGCTTACTCGGGGACAGCTCAACTAATGAAAAACTGTTTTTT. Its translation is CASSLLGDSSTNEKLFF.

The chain links TRBV9 to TRBJ2-1; D is possibly TRBD1 (5 bases). The CDR3 is 16 amino acids. V was cut by 3 bases and J by 3 bases, with 16 bases left in between. Germline-derived CDR1 and CDR2 are SGDLS and YYNGEE. The CDR3 coding sequence is TGTGCCAGCAGCGAGGGGCCGGCGGTCTACTACAATGAGCAGTTCTTC. Protein: CASSEGPAVYYNEQFF.

The chain uses TRBV7-6 and TRBJ1-1; D gene uncertain. Germline V gene data show CDR1 as SGHVS and CDR2 as FNYEAQ. The V end lost 4 bases, the J end lost 0 bases, and 3 bases lay between the germline ends. The CDR3 totals 12 residues. CDR3 nucleotides: TGTGCCAGCAGCTCTATGAACACTGAAGCTTTCTTT. Its translation is CASSSMNTEAFF.

The chain recombines TRBV5-5 with TRBJ1-3, with 8 nucleotides matching TRBD1. This CDR3 is built from 16 residues. Germline V gene sequence: CDR1 SGHKS, CDR2 YYEKEE (reference sequence). V lost 3 bases and J lost 0; bases outside the gene matches: 5. CDR3 nucleotide sequence: TGTGCCAGCAGCTGGACAGGGCCAAGCTCTGGAAACACCATATATTTT. Translated: CASSWTGPSSGNTIYF. The variable domain in full, completed from reference TRBV5-5 and TRBJ1-3, reads DAGVTQSPTHLIKTRGQQVTLRCSPISGHKSVSWYQQVLGQGPQFIFQYYEKEERGRGNFPDRFSARQFPNYSSELNVNALLLGDSALYLCASSWTGPSSGNTIYFGEGSWLTVV.

This chain uses TRBV5-5 with TRBJ1-1; D unresolved. The CDR3 runs 14 residues. The germline V gene encodes CDR1 SGHKS and CDR2 YYEKEE (reference sequence). V dropped 5 bases and J dropped 5 bases, with 16 bases sitting between them. For the CDR3, the DNA is TGTGCCAGCAGGTTACCGGGGATTCGGACTGAAGCTTTCTTT. This encodes CASRLPGIRTEAFF.

V and J are TRBV9 and TRBJ1-2; D not resolved. Germline V gene data show CDR1 as SGDLS and CDR2 as YYNGEE. V lost 0 bases and J 4 bases, leaving 7 bases between the germline ends. This CDR3 spans 13 amino acids. The DNA for the CDR3 is TGTGCCAGCAGCGTAGCAACGAGCTATGGCTACACCTTC. This gives the protein CASSVATSYGYTF.

This chain links TRBV14 with TRBJ1-2; 12 bases are a match to TRBD1. With V trimmed by 5 bases and J by 14 bases, 15 bases remained unmatched. This CDR3 has 15 residues. Germline V gives CDR1 SGHDN, CDR2 FVKESK. CDR3 DNA sequence: TGTGCCAGCAGCAGATTAATGGGACAGGGGGCCCCCGGGACCTTC. This gives the protein CASSRLMGQGAPGTF.